This T cell receptor beta chain was found in a study of response to subunit inactivated influenza vaccine. This CDR3 contains 14 residues. In germline, CDR1 is DFQATT, CDR2 SNEGSKA (reference sequence). Unmatched junction bases numbered 9, after V lost 4 bases and J lost 7 bases. TCRdb fed the RT-PCR reads into MiXCR, producing one record per CDR3 protein. This sample has some 540,000 distinct CDR3 sequences, with roughly a quarter found just once. The sample also formed part of further work on T cells expressing NK-cell markers. That source reports: UMI-tagged 5'RACE template switching yielded the TCR beta cDNA. Sorting of alpha-beta TCR T cells alone was achieved in several experiments with an anti-gamma-delta TCR antibody.

Sequencing used CD4+ T cells sorted from PBMCs, obtained about 12 days after vaccination. The sequence derives from a man in his fifties who received an inactivated influenza vaccine. The V gene is TRBV20-1, the J gene TRBJ2-7, with 11 nucleotides matching TRBD2. The CDR3: CSANSLAGVIEQYF. CDR3 bases: TGCAGTGCTAACTCACTAGCGGGAGTAATAGAGCAGTACTTC.